This T cell receptor beta chain was sequenced during a study of CD8+CD57+ T cells in acquired aplastic anemia. The sequenced patients had an expansion of CD8+CD57+ cells seen by flow cytometry. V lost 7 bases to trimming and J lost 3 bases, with 12 bases between them. Germline V gene lookup returns CDR1 ENHRY and CDR2 SYGVKD. The CDR3 covers 13 residues. This clonotype has just a few counts. Using genomic DNA as the template, TCR beta VDJ and CDR3 profiling was carried out. TCRdb ran MiXCR on the reads and lists one entry per CDR3 protein. The top ten hold under 1.5% of the sample, which has hundreds of thousands of distinct CDR3 sequences, around three fifths seen once.

V gene TRBV10-3 combines with J gene TRBJ1-2, with D tentatively TRBD1 (5 bases). Sequenced input: sorted CD4+, CD8+, or CD8+CD57+ T cells (not recorded which) from PBMCs. The TCR comes from a human donor with aplastic anemia. CDR3 residues: CAITGGIDYGYTF. CDR3 DNA sequence: TGTGCCATCACGGGGGGTATCGACTATGGCTACACCTTC.